This T cell receptor beta chain was sequenced during a study of response to subunit inactivated influenza vaccine. MiXCR, run by TCRdb on the RT-PCR reads, gives a single entry per CDR3 protein. The sample shows about 570,000 distinct CDR3 sequences, about 10% of them seen only once. This clonotype occurred a few times. These data also featured in a second study, about T cells expressing NK-cell markers. As that study records: It was by 5'RACE template switching with UMIs that TCR beta cDNA was made.

Sequencing was performed on PBMCs from blood, taken on the day of vaccination. The clonotype was recovered from a man in his forties or fifties who received an inactivated influenza vaccine.

For the CDR3, the DNA is TGTGCCAGCAGTTTGGACCCGGACAATGAGCAGTTCTTC. Amino acids: CASSLDPDNEQFF. This chain links TRBV12-3 or TRBV12-4 with TRBJ2-1, with no clear D. This CDR3 is built from 13 residues. Trimming pared 3 bases from V and 5 bases from J, leaving 8 bases between.